This T cell receptor (beta chain) derives from a study of T-cell memory formation after mild COVID-19. Across the whole study: TCR clusters showed largely donor specificity.

Study-level results: Prior to infection, memory already included some responding clones, suggesting cross-reactive memory joined. A balance of CD4 and CD8 characterized clones contracting day 15 to 85, whereas later expanders leaned CD4+. Second-wave clones reaching peak frequency on day 37 lacked confirmed SARS-CoV-2 specificity.

This clonotype showed up just a few times. Its target is not known. Via MiXCR, TCRdb re-called the 5' RACE reads, giving one row per CDR3 protein. This sample has about 150,000 distinct CDR3 sequences; more than 12% occur once, and the top ten carry roughly 13%. The receptor was derived from an adult woman who had mild COVID-19 (a few samples of this study predate the infection). Cell type and time point are not known. Sequenced: PBMCs or a T cell subset sorted from them (not recorded which).

The CDR3 region has the DNA TGTGCCAGCAGTTACGGGCCAGGAGTTTACGAGCAGTACTTC. It is translated as CASSYGPGVYEQYF. V is TRBV6-5 and J is TRBJ2-7; unclear D gene. This CDR3 has 14 residues. The V end was cut by 2 bases, the J end by 4 bases, with 12 bases between. CDR1 MNHEY and CDR2 SVGAGI come from the germline V gene.